One sample yielded the 20 T cell receptor beta chains listed below, sequenced in a study of shared clonotypes between healthy human individuals. Libraries were prepared by immunoSEQ multiplex PCR; TCRdb keeps only in-frame clonotypes and omits some of them. This table holds about 2.5 million clones, around 90% found once. What was sequenced was naive CD4+ T cells from PBMCs. Regarding subset: CD45RA+ positively selected. These receptors all stem from a man aged 18 to 29 in good health. Some clones in this sample may be carry-over from other donors' samples.

CDR3 sequence (DNA): TGCGCCAGCAGCTTTGGCGATACTAGCGCAAGTTACTCCTACGAGCAGTACTTC. This encodes CASSFGDTSASYSYEQYF. The chain uses TRBV5-1 and TRBJ2-7, with 7 bases lining up with TRBD2. The CDR3 is made up of 18 amino acids. Germline-derived CDR1 and CDR2 are SGHRS and YFSETQ. J lost 0 bases, V lost 2 bases, and 14 bases had no gene match.

The chain couples TRBV28 to TRBJ2-7; D is perhaps TRBD1 or TRBD2 (5 bases each). The CDR3 consists of 13 residues. Germline CDR1 and CDR2: MDHEN and SYDVKM. V was cut by 3 bases and J by 7 bases, with 13 bases left in between. CDR3 DNA sequence: TGTGCCAGCAGTTTGCAGGGTCCGGGAGAGCAGTACTTC. It codes for CASSLQGPGEQYF.

This clone was counted only a few times. The V and J genes are TRBV30 and TRBJ1-1, with D perhaps TRBD1 (6 bases). Germline lookup yields CDR1 GTSNPN and CDR2 SVGIG (reference sequence). CDR3 length equals 12 residues. V shed 2 bases and J shed 14 bases, with 18 bases lying between them. The DNA of the CDR3 is TGTGCCTGGAGTAGGGACACCCTTAGCGTATTCTTT. This gives the protein CAWSRDTLSVFF.

This clone was detected only a few times. V is TRBV11-2 and J is TRBJ2-5; D gene uncertain. The CDR3 is made up of 11 amino acids. CDR1 is SGHAT and CDR2 is FQNNGV in the germline V gene. V lost 5 bases and J lost 6, with 7 bases in between. In DNA, the CDR3 is TGTGCCAGCAGCGCAGATAAGACCCAGTACTTC. Its translation: CASSADKTQYF.

The chain joins TRBV29-1 to TRBJ1-5, with D hard to call. Per germline, CDR1 SQVTM and CDR2 ANQGSEA. There are 14 residues in the CDR3. Between the trimmed V and J ends, which lost 4 bases and 0 bases, there was a span of 10 bases. The CDR3: CSVGEQYSNQPQHF. As DNA, the CDR3 is TGCAGCGTTGGGGAGCAATATAGCAATCAGCCCCAGCATTTT. Full variable domain (rest looked up from reference TRBV29-1 and TRBJ1-5): SAVISQKPSRDICQRGTSLTIQCQVDSQVTMMFWYRQQPGQSLTLIATANQGSEATYESGFVIDKFPISRPNLTFSTLTVSNMSPEDSSIYLCSVGEQYSNQPQHFGDGTRLSIL.

The chain has TRBV5-1 and TRBJ1-4; possibly TRBD1 for D (5 bases). V was pared by 3 bases and J by 10 bases, with 19 bases between. Germline V gene lookup returns CDR1 SGHRS and CDR2 YFSETQ. The length of the CDR3 is 15 residues. Written as DNA, the CDR3 is TGCGCCAGCAGCTCTGACCAGCCCTCAAGGGGAAAACTGTTTTTT. It codes for CASSSDQPSRGKLFF.

The DNA of the CDR3 is TGTGCCAGCAGCCCACGGACAGGGGATAATGAGCAGTTCTTC. Amino acids: CASSPRTGDNEQFF. This chain links TRBV7-9 with TRBJ2-1; TRBD1 aligns across 9 bases. Germline CDR1 is SEHNR and CDR2 is FQNEAQ (reference sequence). Unmatched junction bases numbered 6, after V lost 5 bases and J lost 7 bases. The CDR3 contains 14 residues. Combining the CDR3 with reference TRBV7-9 and TRBJ2-1 gives the whole variable domain DTGVSQNPRHKITKRGQNVTFRCDPISEHNRLYWYRQTLGQGPEFLTYFQNEAQLEKSRLLSDRFSAERPKGSFSTLEIQRTEQGDSAMYLCASSPRTGDNEQFFGPGTRLTVL.

In DNA form, the CDR3 reads TGTGCTAGTGTTTCCCCGGGCAATGAGCAGTTCTTC. Protein sequence: CASVSPGNEQFF. V and J are TRBV12-5 and TRBJ2-1; D is undetermined. There are 12 residues in the CDR3. Trimming removed 7 bases at V and 6 bases at J, with 10 bases between. Germline-derived CDR1 and CDR2 are LGHNT and FRNRAP.

Of note for this clone: The sample contains more than one DNA sequence encoding this CDR3. The rearrangement joins TRBV30 to TRBJ2-7; 11 bases fit TRBD2. Trimming cost V 0 bases and J 1 base; bases outside gene matches: 2. There are 15 residues in the CDR3. Germline CDR1 and CDR2: GTSNPN and SVGIG (reference sequence). The DNA for the CDR3 is TGTGCCTGGAGTGTGGGACTAGCGGTTTCCTACGAGCAGTACTTC. Its protein is CAWSVGLAVSYEQYF.

The V call is TRBV7-8, the J call TRBJ2-2; no reliable D call. In germline, CDR1 is SGHVS, CDR2 FQNEAQ. Deletions cut 5 bases from V and 4 bases from J, with 8 bases between. This CDR3 region has 13 residues. The CDR3 sequence is CASSPLGTGELFF. The CDR3 DNA reads TGTGCCAGCAGCCCCCTGGGCACCGGGGAGCTGTTTTTT.

This clone was observed once. The chain has TRBV5-1 and TRBJ2-2; D is ambiguous. Per the germline V gene, CDR1 is SGHRS and CDR2 is YFSETQ. Trimming cost V 0 bases and J 8 bases, with 14 bases left between them. The CDR3 sequence is 15 residues long. CDR3: CASSLVSTEYGELFF. The DNA of the CDR3 is TGCGCCAGCAGCTTGGTATCAACTGAGTATGGGGAGCTGTTTTTT.

The gene calls are TRBV29-1 and TRBJ1-4; 7 positions agree with TRBD1. V dropped 7 bases and J dropped 2; count of bases not matched to a gene: 4. CDR1 is SQVTM, CDR2 ANQGSEA, per germline. This CDR3 is 13 amino acids long. The CDR3 reads CSARGGTNEKLFF. The CDR3 region has the DNA TGCAGCGCGAGAGGGGGCACTAATGAAAAACTGTTTTTT.

The CDR3 protein is CASAPRFSSGNEQFF. The DNA of the CDR3 is TGTGCCAGCGCACCCCGGTTCAGCTCGGGGAATGAGCAGTTCTTC. This rearrangement joins TRBV27 to TRBJ2-1, with D possibly matching TRBD2 (5 bases). Germline V gene sequence: CDR1 MNHEY, CDR2 SMNVEV (reference sequence). Trimming shortened V by 8 bases and J by 7 bases, and 21 bases separated the two germline ends. The CDR3 loop spans 15 amino acids.

CDR3 DNA: TGTGCCAGCAGCGCAATCCGGACCCTCGCGGAGACCCAGTACTTC. Protein product: CASSAIRTLAETQYF. V gene TRBV6-6 combines with J gene TRBJ2-5; D is undetermined. The V end was cut by 6 bases, the J end by 5 bases, with 19 bases between. Germline CDR1 is MNHNY and CDR2 is SVGAGI (reference sequence). CDR3 size: 15 residues.

This sequence joins TRBV14 and TRBJ1-2; perhaps TRBD1 as D (6 bases). The CDR3 covers 15 residues. Trimming shortened V by 0 bases and J by 4 bases, and 12 bases separated the two germline ends. CDR1 is SGHDN and CDR2 is FVKESK in the germline V gene. The CDR3 loop is CASSQDIDRIYGYTF. CDR3 DNA sequence: TGTGCCAGCAGCCAAGATATAGACAGGATCTATGGCTACACCTTC.

The CDR3 is CASSWRPLMNTEAFF. The CDR3 DNA is TGTGCCAGTAGTTGGCGCCCCCTAATGAACACTGAAGCTTTCTTT. The chain joins TRBV19 to TRBJ1-1; D is uncertain. This CDR3 spans 15 amino acids. Germline CDR1 LNHDA, CDR2 SQIVND (reference sequence). V shed 5 bases and J shed 0 bases, with 13 bases lying between them.

This chain connects TRBV5-5 to TRBJ2-7, with D tentatively TRBD1 (5 bases). Trimming removed 0 bases at V and 0 bases at J, with 10 bases between. The CDR3 runs to 15 residues. The germline CDR1 and CDR2 sequences are SGHKS and YYEKEE (reference sequence). The CDR3 loop is CASSLAQGGSYEQYF. The CDR3 bases are TGTGCCAGCAGCTTGGCGCAGGGTGGCTCCTACGAGCAGTACTTC.

This chain uses TRBV5-1 with TRBJ2-5, with 10 bases lining up with TRBD2. Trimming at V came to 0 bases and at J to 5 bases, leaving 10 bases not matched to a gene. The germline gives CDR1 SGHRS, CDR2 YFSETQ. The CDR3 spans 17 residues. Here the CDR3 reads CASSLAASGGREETQYF. The CDR3 nucleotides read TGCGCCAGCAGCTTGGCCGCTAGCGGGGGCCGGGAGGAGACCCAGTACTTC.

This chain joins TRBV11-3 and TRBJ2-3; D ambiguous. The CDR3 length is 14 residues. V was trimmed by 1 base and J by 2 bases, leaving 7 bases between them. Germline CDR1 reads SGHNT; CDR2 reads YENEEA. As DNA, the CDR3 is TGTGCCAGCAGCTTAGCTTGGGACACAGATACGCAGTATTTT. Its translation is CASSLAWDTDTQYF.

This chain links TRBV10-3 with TRBJ1-1; D is ambiguous. CDR1 and CDR2 from the germline V gene are ENHRY and SYGVKD. The CDR3 has 15 amino acids. Trimming stripped 3 bases from V and 6 bases from J, with 17 bases between. For the CDR3, the DNA is TGTGCCATCAGTGAAGCGCTAAACCGAAAAGCTGAAGCTTTCTTT. Amino acids: CAISEALNRKAEAFF.